The 22 T cell receptor beta chains presented below share a single source sample, sequenced in a study of tumour-infiltrating T cells in Burkitt lymphoma. Generated by immunoSEQ multiplex PCR, the TCRdb table keeps only in-frame clones and is missing some. The sample lists some 1,400 clones, roughly 12% seen once, with roughly 18% in the top ten. Sequencing used tumor tissue. These receptors came from a human donor with Burkitt lymphoma.

The chain has TRBV7-3 and TRBJ2-1; the match to TRBD1 covers 9 bases. Germline trimming cut 2 bases from V and 4 bases from J; bases unmatched to any gene: 9. This CDR3 region has 17 residues. From germline, CDR1 is SGHTA and CDR2 FQGTGA. The CDR3 region has the DNA TGTGCCAGCAGCTTAGCTTCCAGGACAGGGGAATACAATGAGCAGTTCTTC. Protein sequence: CASSLASRTGEYNEQFF.

This clone came up a few times. This chain connects TRBV27 to TRBJ2-7; 12 nucleotides line up with TRBD1. The V gene end was trimmed by 5 bases and the J gene end by 5 bases; junction bases not matched to a gene: 7. From germline, CDR1 is MNHEY and CDR2 SMNVEV (reference sequence). The CDR3 length is 15 residues. This CDR3 is CASSVRDRGLNEQYV. The CDR3 DNA reads TGTGCCAGCAGTGTCCGGGACAGGGGGCTCAACGAGCAGTACGTC.

This clone has a handful of counts. The chain uses TRBV5-1 and TRBJ1-4; no clear D gene. This CDR3 contains 16 residues. CDR1 and CDR2 (germline): SGHRS, YFSETQ. V lost 6 bases to trimming and J lost 1 base, with 16 bases between them. CDR3: CASNPSPLQTNEKLFF. The DNA for the CDR3 is TGCGCCAGCAATCCGAGTCCGCTGCAAACTAATGAAAAACTGTTTTTT.

The rearrangement joins TRBV13 to TRBJ1-1, with D tentatively TRBD1 (5 bases). This CDR3 spans 18 amino acids. V lost 5 bases, J lost 2 bases, and 24 bases lay in between. The germline V gene has CDR1 PRHDT and CDR2 FYEKMQ (reference sequence). This CDR3 is CASSTQNFRAGSNTEAFF. As DNA, the CDR3 is TGTGCCAGCAGCACCCAGAATTTCAGGGCAGGGAGCAACACTGAAGCTTTCTTT.

The genes are TRBV5-6 and TRBJ2-1, with a possible D match to TRBD2 (5 bases). This CDR3 has 13 amino acids. From germline, CDR1 is SGHDT and CDR2 YYEEEE. V was pared by 4 bases and J by 8 bases, with 13 bases between. DNA for the CDR3: TGTGCCAGCAGCCGTACTAGTGGCGATGAGCAGTTCTTC. Translated: CASSRTSGDEQFF.

Only a few counts were recorded for this clone. The rearrangement links TRBV15 to TRBJ2-1; no definite D call. Trimming stripped 1 base from V and 7 bases from J, with 5 bases between. CDR1 LNHNV and CDR2 YYDKDF come from the germline V gene (reference sequence). This CDR3 spans 12 amino acids. The chain's CDR3 is CATSRVRNEQFF. The CDR3 nucleotides are TGTGCCACCAGCAGAGTGCGGAATGAGCAGTTCTTC.

The chain couples TRBV30 to TRBJ1-1, with D uncertain. V was shortened by 8 bases and J by 5 bases, with 18 bases between the two germline ends. Germline CDR1 and CDR2: GTSNPN and SVGIG (reference sequence). The CDR3 contains 13 residues. CDR3 loop: CAQAQDVRTEAFF. DNA of the CDR3: TGTGCCCAAGCCCAGGACGTAAGGACTGAAGCTTTCTTT.

This clone occurred a few times. The genes are TRBV23-1 and TRBJ2-2; 8 bases align to TRBD2. TRBV23-1 is an ORF for which the function is uncertain. Losses at the gene ends were 4 bases for V and 4 bases for J; bases not matched to a gene: 2. This CDR3 has 14 amino acids. CDR3 loop: CASSRGGTTGELFF. The CDR3 nucleotides read TGCGCCAGCAGTCGCGGGGGGACCACCGGGGAGCTGTTTTTT.

This clone has only one observation. The chain uses TRBV5-5 and TRBJ2-7, with unresolved D. Germline assignment: CDR1 SGHKS and CDR2 YYEKEE (reference sequence). CDR3 length equals 13 residues. Trimming stripped 0 bases from V and 6 bases from J, with 10 bases between. The CDR3 nucleotides are TGTGCCAGCAGCTTGGTAGTAGGGCGCGAGCAGTACGTC. It codes for CASSLVVGREQYV.

By share, this clone counts as large (0.1 to 1%). V usage is TRBV28 and J usage is TRBJ1-5; perhaps TRBD1 as D (6 bases). The CDR3 contains 13 residues. Germline loops: CDR1 MDHEN, CDR2 SYDVKM. Trimming left V 8 bases short and J 2 bases short, with 10 bases between. The CDR3: CASQNRGNQPQHF. CDR3 nucleotides: TGTGCCAGCCAAAACAGGGGCAATCAGCCCCAGCATTTT.

This clone was counted between two and nine times. V usage is TRBV2 and J usage is TRBJ1-6, with D hard to call. Germline loops: CDR1 SNHLY, CDR2 FYNNEI. This CDR3 spans 13 amino acids. Trimming shortened V by 8 bases and J by 3 bases, and 8 bases separated the two germline ends. The CDR3 DNA sequence: TGTGCCAGCGCGGCGCTCTATAATTCACCCCTCCACTTT. It codes for CASAALYNSPLHF. The entire variable domain, with the rest obtained from reference TRBV2 and TRBJ1-6, is as follows: EPEVTQTPSHQVTQMGQEVILRCVPISNHLYFYWYRQILGQKVEFLVSFYNNEISEKSEIFDDQFSVERPDGSNFTLKIRSTKLEDSAMYFCASAALYNSPLHFGNGTRLTVT.

This clone was seen a few times. A read error may produce the germline difference seen at one junction end. The CDR3 is CASSLDRQETQYF. The DNA for the CDR3 is TGTGCTAGCAGCTTAGACAGACAAGAGACCCAGTACTTC. The J gene is TRBJ2-5, the V gene TRBV7-7, with D maybe TRBD1 (5 bases). The CDR3 runs 13 residues. Germline V lookup: CDR1 SSHAT, CDR2 FNYEAQ (reference sequence). Together with reference TRBV7-7 and TRBJ2-5, the CDR3 gives the full variable domain: GAGVSQSPRYKVTKRGQDVTLRCDPISSHATLYWYQQALGQGPEFLTYFNYEAQPDKSGLPSDRFSAERPEGSISTLTIQRTEQRDSAMYRCASSLDRQETQYFGPGTRLLVL.

The chain has TRBV2 and TRBJ2-5, with 11 nucleotides matching TRBD2. The V segment lost 1 base and the J segment 7 bases; nucleotides outside the gene matches: 5. CDR3 length: 15 amino acids. Germline assignment: CDR1 SNHLY and CDR2 FYNNEI. CDR3 in DNA: TGTGCCAGCAGTGAAGTTAGCGGGAGGGGTGGGACCCAGTACTTC. Translation gives CASSEVSGRGGTQYF.

In DNA, the CDR3 is TGTGCCAGCAGCCTTTATAGGAGCTACACCTTC. Translating it yields CASSLYRSYTF. The chain joins TRBV28 to TRBJ1-2; D unresolved. With 6 bases removed from V and 9 bases from J, the gap between germline ends came to 11 bases. This CDR3 is built from 11 residues. Germline-derived CDR1 and CDR2 are MDHEN and SYDVKM.

This clone turned up a few times. The chain joins TRBV19 to TRBJ2-1, with 9 bases identical to TRBD1. CDR3 size: 15 residues. With V trimmed by 3 bases and J by 5 bases, 5 bases remained unmatched. Germline-derived CDR1 and CDR2 are LNHDA and SQIVND (reference sequence). DNA for the CDR3: TGTGCCAGTAGTATTTTGGGACAGGGAAACAATGAGCAGTTCTTC. This translates into CASSILGQGNNEQFF. The variable domain in full, with the rest retrieved from reference TRBV19 and TRBJ2-1, is DGGITQSPKYLFRKEGQNVTLSCEQNLNHDAMYWYRQDPGQGLRLIYYSQIVNDFQKGDIAEGYSVSREKKESFPLTVTSAQKNPTAFYLCASSILGQGNNEQFFGPGTRLTVL.

This clone has a handful of counts. The chain is built from TRBV10-2 and TRBJ2-1; no clear D gene. The CDR3 runs 12 residues. Germline V gives CDR1 WSHSY, CDR2 SAAADI. V lost 6 bases and J lost 5, with 8 bases in between. In nucleotides, the CDR3 is TGCGCCAGCAGGGGCGCCGACAATGAGCAGTTCTTC. It yields the protein CASRGADNEQFF.

This clone was recorded a few times. The rearrangement joins TRBV10-1 to TRBJ1-1; D possibly corresponds to TRBD1 (5 bases). In germline, CDR1 is WNHNN, CDR2 SYGVQD (reference sequence). The CDR3 is 13 residues long. The V end lost 4 bases, the J end lost 6 bases, and 12 bases lay between the germline ends. The chain's CDR3 is CASSGGQLAEAFF. The CDR3 coding sequence is TGCGCCAGCAGTGGAGGACAACTTGCTGAAGCTTTCTTT.

The genes are TRBV10-3 and TRBJ2-3; D unresolved. CDR1 and CDR2 (germline): ENHRY, SYGVKD. The CDR3 spans 12 residues. V was cut by 10 bases and J by 6 bases, with 14 bases left in between. The CDR3 region is CATRPGEDTQYF. For the CDR3, the DNA is TGTGCCACCCGGCCCGGCGAGGATACGCAGTATTTT.

This clone showed up just a few times. V and J are TRBV4-3 and TRBJ1-1; D is unclear. The CDR3 length is 15 residues. Germline values: CDR1 LGHNA, CDR2 YSLEER. Trimming took 2 bases from V and 4 from J, leaving 14 bases between them. CDR3 sequence (DNA): TGCGCCAGCAGCCAACATAACACCGGAACCACTGAAGCTTTCTTT. Its translation: CASSQHNTGTTEAFF.

The V gene is TRBV19, the J gene TRBJ2-3, with TRBD1 identical over 8 bases. From germline, CDR1 is LNHDA and CDR2 SQIVND (reference sequence). The CDR3 sequence is 16 residues long. V lost 8 bases and J lost 7; bases outside the gene matches: 17. The CDR3 loop is CASRPPTAGGAYTQYF. CDR3 bases: TGTGCCAGTCGCCCACCCACGGCAGGGGGCGCATATACGCAGTATTTT. The full variable domain, its missing parts supplied by reference TRBV19 and TRBJ2-3, is DGGITQSPKYLFRKEGQNVTLSCEQNLNHDAMYWYRQDPGQGLRLIYYSQIVNDFQKGDIAEGYSVSREKKESFPLTVTSAQKNPTAFYLCASRPPTAGGAYTQYFGPGTRLTVL.

The CDR3 sequence: CATSGDRTYNEQFF. In DNA form, the CDR3 reads TGCGCCACCAGTGGGGACCGTACCTACAATGAGCAGTTCTTC. This sequence joins TRBV5-1 and TRBJ2-1; either TRBD1 or TRBD2 may supply D (5 bases each). The V end lost 9 bases, the J end lost 2 bases, and 15 bases lay between the germline ends. This CDR3 spans 14 amino acids. Germline V gene data show CDR1 as SGHRS and CDR2 as YFSETQ.

This clone was detected only a few times. The gene calls are TRBV5-1 and TRBJ2-3; no reliable D call. The CDR3 covers 15 residues. Germline CDR1 and CDR2: SGHRS and YFSETQ. Trimming stripped 5 bases from V and 0 bases from J, with 13 bases between. The CDR3 DNA follows: TGCGCCAGCAGTCAAAACGCAGGAAGCACAGATACGCAGTATTTT. Protein: CASSQNAGSTDTQYF.